The present T cell receptor beta chain was sequenced within a study of OX40 agonist ivuxolimab in advanced cancers. The repertoire was sequenced with immunoSEQ multiplex PCR; TCRdb's copy has only in-frame clones and lacks some. The data contain roughly 79,000 clones, approximately 85% of them seen just once; the ten biggest clones take up roughly 15%. The CDR3 contains 16 residues. V shed 7 bases and J 4 bases; nucleotides not matched to a gene: 11. Germline V gene lookup returns CDR1 MDHEN and CDR2 SYDVKM. The TCR was taken from an adult with an advanced solid tumor such as melanoma, head and neck, liver or kidney cancer. The V call is TRBV28, the J call TRBJ2-1, with TRBD2 identical over 9 bases. The sample in question was CD4+ or CD8+ T cells sorted from blood, obtained in a trial of the OX40 agonist ivuxolimab. The CDR3 sequence is CASTNSGRSGYNEQFF. CDR3 in DNA: TGTGCCAGCACTAATAGCGGGAGAAGTGGTTACAATGAGCAGTTCTTC.